The clone carrying this T cell receptor beta chain was recorded a few times. No antigen is known for it. Germline loops: CDR1 GTSNPN, CDR2 SVGIG (reference sequence). V was pared by 1 base and J by 7 bases, with 14 bases between. CDR3 length: 14 residues. Every bit of the isolated RNA underwent reverse transcription, so sequencing read expressed TCRB transcripts. The average read count of naive, central memory and regulatory T cell samples was 3 million to 4 million. Sequencing was performed with immunoSEQ multiplex PCR; in TCRdb, only in-frame clones are kept and a portion is missing. The repertoire holds roughly 220,000 clones, with around 16% as singletons. These data are taken from a study of beta chain features in type 1 diabetes. Per donor, one heparinised blood draw averaged approximately 120 mL. Study observations and caveats: The study found moderately but significantly shorter TCRB CDR3s in all four CD4+ subsets of Type 1 diabetes patients.

The origin of this receptor is a man between 25 and 39 years old with type 1 diabetes. The chain carries TRBV30 and TRBJ1-5; D call uncertain. Specimen: naive CD4+ T cells from blood. The CDR3 nucleotides read TGTGCCTGGAGTGCCCTTCAGGAGGGCCAGCCCCAGCATTTT. Encoded protein: CAWSALQEGQPQHF.